This entry concerns a single T cell receptor beta chain. Its antigen is currently unknown. The protocol was immunoSEQ multiplex PCR, while the TCRdb copy is restricted to in-frame clones and leaves out a portion. The sample holds 55,000 to 65,000 clones, 90% to 95% seen once. This record belongs to a study of graft-versus-host responses after intestinal transplantation. Regarding the study as a whole: GvH clone levels peaked in circulation, and this peak was associated with early post-transplant HvG declines. High graft-versus-host to host-versus-graft clonal ratios were found in allografts of patients who had graft-donor T cell macrochimerism.

The clonotype was recovered from a human donor who was the organ donor for an intestinal transplant. Material: unstimulated CD4+ T cells sorted from spleen or lymph node cells, obtained before transplant.

The CDR3 region is CASLLTSSYNEQFF. The CDR3 DNA reads TGTGCCAGCCTACTAACGAGCTCCTACAATGAGCAGTTCTTC. This chain links TRBV6-1 with TRBJ2-1; D ambiguous. Trimming removed 8 bases from V and 0 bases from J, with 11 bases in between. This CDR3 region has 14 residues. Per germline, CDR1 MNHNS and CDR2 SASEGT.